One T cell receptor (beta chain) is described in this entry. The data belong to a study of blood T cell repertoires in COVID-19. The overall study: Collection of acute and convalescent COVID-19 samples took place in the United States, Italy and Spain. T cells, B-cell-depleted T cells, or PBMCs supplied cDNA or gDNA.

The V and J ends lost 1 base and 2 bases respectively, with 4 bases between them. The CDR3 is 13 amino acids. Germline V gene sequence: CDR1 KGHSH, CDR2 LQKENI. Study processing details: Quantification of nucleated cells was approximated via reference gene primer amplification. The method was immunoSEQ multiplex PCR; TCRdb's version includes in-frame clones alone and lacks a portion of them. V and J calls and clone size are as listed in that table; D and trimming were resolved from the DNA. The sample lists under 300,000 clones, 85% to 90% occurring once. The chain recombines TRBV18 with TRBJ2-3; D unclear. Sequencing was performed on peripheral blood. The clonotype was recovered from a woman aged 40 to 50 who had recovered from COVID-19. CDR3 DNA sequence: TGTGCCAGCTCACCACTAAACACAGATACGCAGTATTTT. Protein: CASSPLNTDTQYF.